This TCR beta chain was identified in a study of blood T cell repertoires in COVID-19. Germline trimming cut 0 bases from V and 5 bases from J; bases unmatched to any gene: 1. Germline loops: CDR1 MNHEY, CDR2 SVGAGI. This CDR3 spans 14 amino acids. The table came from immunoSEQ multiplex PCR; TCRdb's copy has only in-frame clones and leaves some out. The sample includes 350,000 to 400,000 clones, more than 75% of them seen just once. Sequencing was done on a sample of PBMCs or T cells enriched from blood (not recorded which). The V call is TRBV6-5, the J call TRBJ2-7; 10 bases map to TRBD1. The sequence derives from a woman between 18 and 30 years old who had recovered from COVID-19. As DNA, the CDR3 is TGTGCCAGCAGTTACTCGACAGGGGGCAACGAGCAGTACTTC. This encodes CASSYSTGGNEQYF.